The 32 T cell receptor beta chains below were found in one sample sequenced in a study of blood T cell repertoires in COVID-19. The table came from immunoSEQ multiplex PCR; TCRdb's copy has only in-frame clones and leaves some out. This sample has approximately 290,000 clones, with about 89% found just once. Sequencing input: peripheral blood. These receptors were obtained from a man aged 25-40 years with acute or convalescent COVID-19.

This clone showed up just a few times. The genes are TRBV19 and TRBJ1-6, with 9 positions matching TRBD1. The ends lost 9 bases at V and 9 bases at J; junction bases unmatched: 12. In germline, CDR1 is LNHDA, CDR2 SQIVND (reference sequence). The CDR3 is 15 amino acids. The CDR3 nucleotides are TGTGCCAGCCTTGAACCGGGACAGGGCCTTTCACCCCTCCACTTT. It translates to CASLEPGQGLSPLHF. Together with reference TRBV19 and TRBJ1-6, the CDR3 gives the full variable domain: DGGITQSPKYLFRKEGQNVTLSCEQNLNHDAMYWYRQDPGQGLRLIYYSQIVNDFQKGDIAEGYSVSREKKESFPLTVTSAQKNPTAFYLCASLEPGQGLSPLHFGNGTRLTVT.

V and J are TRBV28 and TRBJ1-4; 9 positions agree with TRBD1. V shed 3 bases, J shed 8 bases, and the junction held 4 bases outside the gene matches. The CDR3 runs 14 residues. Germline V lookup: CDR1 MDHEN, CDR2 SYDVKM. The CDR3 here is CASSFWTGDEKLFF. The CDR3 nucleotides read TGTGCCAGCAGTTTTTGGACAGGGGACGAAAAACTGTTTTTT.

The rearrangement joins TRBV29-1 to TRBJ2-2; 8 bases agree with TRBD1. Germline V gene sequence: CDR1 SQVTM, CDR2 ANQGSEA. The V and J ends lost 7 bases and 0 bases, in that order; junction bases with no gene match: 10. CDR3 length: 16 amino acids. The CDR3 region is CSARGPGQANTGELFF. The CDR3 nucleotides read TGCAGCGCGAGGGGTCCGGGACAGGCGAACACCGGGGAGCTGTTTTTT.

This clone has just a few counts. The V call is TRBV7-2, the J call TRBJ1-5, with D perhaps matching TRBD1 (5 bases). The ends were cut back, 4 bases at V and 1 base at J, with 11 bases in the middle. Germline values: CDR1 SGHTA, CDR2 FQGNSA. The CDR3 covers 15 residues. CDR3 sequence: CASSSQGLSNQPQHF. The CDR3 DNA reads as TGTGCCAGCAGCTCCCAGGGTCTCAGCAATCAGCCCCAGCATTTT.

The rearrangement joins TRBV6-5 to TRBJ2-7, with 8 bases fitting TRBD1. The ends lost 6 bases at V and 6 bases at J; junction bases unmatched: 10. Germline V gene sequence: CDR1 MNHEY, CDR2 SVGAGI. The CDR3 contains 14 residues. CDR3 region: CASRGRQGRSEQYF. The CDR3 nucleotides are TGTGCCAGCAGGGGAAGACAGGGGCGGTCCGAGCAGTACTTC.

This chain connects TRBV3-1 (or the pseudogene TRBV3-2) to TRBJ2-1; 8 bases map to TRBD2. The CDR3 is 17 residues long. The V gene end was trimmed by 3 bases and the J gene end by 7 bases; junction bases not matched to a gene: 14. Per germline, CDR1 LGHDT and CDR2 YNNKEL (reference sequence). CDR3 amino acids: CASSHSFRGGRNNEQFF. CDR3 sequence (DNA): TGTGCCAGCAGCCACTCTTTCCGGGGGGGCCGTAATAATGAGCAGTTCTTC.

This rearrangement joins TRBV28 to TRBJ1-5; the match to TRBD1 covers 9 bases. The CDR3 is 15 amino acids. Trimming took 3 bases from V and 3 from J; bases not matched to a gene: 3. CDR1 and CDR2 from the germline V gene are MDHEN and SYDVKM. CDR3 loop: CASSFGDRDNQPQHF. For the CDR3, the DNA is TGTGCCAGCAGTTTTGGGGACAGGGACAATCAGCCCCAGCATTTT.

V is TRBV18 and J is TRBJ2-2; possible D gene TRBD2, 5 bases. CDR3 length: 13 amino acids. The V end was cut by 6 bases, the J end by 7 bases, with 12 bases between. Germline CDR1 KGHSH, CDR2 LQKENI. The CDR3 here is CASSDRSVGELFF. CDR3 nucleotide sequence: TGTGCCAGCTCGGATCGTAGCGTCGGGGAGCTGTTTTTT.

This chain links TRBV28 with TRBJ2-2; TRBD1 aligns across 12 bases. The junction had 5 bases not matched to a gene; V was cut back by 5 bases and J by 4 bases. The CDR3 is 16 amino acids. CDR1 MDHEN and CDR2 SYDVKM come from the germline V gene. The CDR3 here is CASSAPGQGATGELFF. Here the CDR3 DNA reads TGTGCCAGCAGTGCCCCGGGACAGGGGGCCACCGGGGAGCTGTTTTTT.

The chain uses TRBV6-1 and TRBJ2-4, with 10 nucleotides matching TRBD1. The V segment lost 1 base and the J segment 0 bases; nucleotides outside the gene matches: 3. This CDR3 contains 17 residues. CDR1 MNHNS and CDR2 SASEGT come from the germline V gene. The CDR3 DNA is TGTGCCAGCAGTGAAGACCGACAGGGGGCAGCCAAAAACATTCAGTACTTC. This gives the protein CASSEDRQGAAKNIQYF.

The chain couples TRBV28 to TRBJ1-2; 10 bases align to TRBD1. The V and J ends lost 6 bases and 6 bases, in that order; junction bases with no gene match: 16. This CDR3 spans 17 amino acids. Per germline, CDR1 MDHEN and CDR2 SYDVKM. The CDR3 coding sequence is TGTGCCAGCAGCTCCTCGCTGACAGGGGGCCGGGGGAATGGCTACACCTTC. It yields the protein CASSSSLTGGRGNGYTF.

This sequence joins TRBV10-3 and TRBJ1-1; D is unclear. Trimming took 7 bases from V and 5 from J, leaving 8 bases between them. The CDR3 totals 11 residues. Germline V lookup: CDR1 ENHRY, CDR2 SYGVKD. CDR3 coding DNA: TGTGCCATCAAAGGAGTGACTGAAGCTTTCTTT. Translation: CAIKGVTEAFF.

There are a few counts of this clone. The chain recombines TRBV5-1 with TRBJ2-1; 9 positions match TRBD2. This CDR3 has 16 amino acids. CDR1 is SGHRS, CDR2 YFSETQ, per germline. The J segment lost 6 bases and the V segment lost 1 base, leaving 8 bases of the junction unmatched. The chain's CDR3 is CASSLRGTSLANEQFF. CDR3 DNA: TGCGCCAGCAGCTTGCGTGGGACTAGCCTAGCCAATGAGCAGTTCTTC.

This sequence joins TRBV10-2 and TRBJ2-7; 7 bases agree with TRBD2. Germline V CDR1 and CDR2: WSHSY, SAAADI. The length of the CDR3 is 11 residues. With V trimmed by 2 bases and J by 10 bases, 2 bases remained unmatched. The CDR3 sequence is CASSERGVQYF. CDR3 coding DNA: TGCGCCAGCAGTGAGCGGGGGGTACAGTACTTC.

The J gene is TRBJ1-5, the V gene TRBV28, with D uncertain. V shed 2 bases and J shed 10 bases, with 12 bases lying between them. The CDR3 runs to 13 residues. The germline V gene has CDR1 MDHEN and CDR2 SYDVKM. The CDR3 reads CASSLDRARPQHF. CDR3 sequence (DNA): TGTGCCAGCAGTTTAGATCGTGCGCGACCCCAGCATTTT. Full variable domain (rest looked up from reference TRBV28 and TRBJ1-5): DVKVTQSSRYLVKRTGEKVFLECVQDMDHENMFWYRQDPGLGLRLIYFSYDVKMKEKGDIPEGYSVSREKKERFSLILESASTNQTSMYLCASSLDRARPQHFGDGTRLSIL.

The CDR3 protein is CASVLQGAGDEQFF. The CDR3 DNA follows: TGTGCTAGTGTCTTACAGGGGGCAGGCGATGAGCAGTTCTTC. This chain connects TRBV12-5 to TRBJ2-1; 9 positions agree with TRBD1. CDR1 is LGHNT, CDR2 FRNRAP, per germline. The CDR3 is 14 amino acids. V lost 7 bases, J lost 8 bases, and 9 bases stayed unmatched. Full variable domain (missing parts from reference TRBV12-5 and TRBJ2-1): DARVTQTPRHKVTEMGQEVTMRCQPILGHNTVFWYRQTMMQGLELLAYFRNRAPLDDSGMPKDRFSAEMPDATLATLKIQPSEPRDSAVYFCASVLQGAGDEQFFGPGTRLTVL.

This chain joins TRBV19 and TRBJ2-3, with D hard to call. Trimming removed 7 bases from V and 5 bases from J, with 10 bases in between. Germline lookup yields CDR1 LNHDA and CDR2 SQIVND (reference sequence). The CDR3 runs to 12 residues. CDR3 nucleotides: TGTGCCAGTAAGCCCGGTGGAGATACGCAGTATTTT. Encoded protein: CASKPGGDTQYF.

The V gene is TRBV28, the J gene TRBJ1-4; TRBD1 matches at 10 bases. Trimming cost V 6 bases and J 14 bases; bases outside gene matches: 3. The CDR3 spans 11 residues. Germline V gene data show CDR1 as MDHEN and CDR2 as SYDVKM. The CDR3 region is CASRRTGGLFF. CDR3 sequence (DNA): TGTGCCAGCAGGAGGACAGGGGGGCTGTTTTTT.

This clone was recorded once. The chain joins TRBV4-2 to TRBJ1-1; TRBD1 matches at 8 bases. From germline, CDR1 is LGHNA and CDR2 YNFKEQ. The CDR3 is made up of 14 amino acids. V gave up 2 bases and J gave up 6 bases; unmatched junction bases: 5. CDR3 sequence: CASSQSDRVSEAFF. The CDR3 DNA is TGTGCCAGCAGCCAATCGGACAGGGTATCTGAAGCTTTCTTT.

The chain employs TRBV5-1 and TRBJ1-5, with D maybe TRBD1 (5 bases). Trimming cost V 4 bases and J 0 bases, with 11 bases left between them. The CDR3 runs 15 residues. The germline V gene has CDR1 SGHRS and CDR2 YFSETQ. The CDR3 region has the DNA TGCGCCAGCAGCACCGACGGACATAGCAATCAGCCCCAGCATTTT. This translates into CASSTDGHSNQPQHF.

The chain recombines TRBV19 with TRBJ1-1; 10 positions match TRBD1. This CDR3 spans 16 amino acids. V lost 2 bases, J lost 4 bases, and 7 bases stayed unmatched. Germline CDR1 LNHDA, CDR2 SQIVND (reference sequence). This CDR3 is CASSIFGTGVSTEAFF. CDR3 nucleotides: TGTGCCAGTAGTATATTTGGGACAGGGGTGAGCACTGAAGCTTTCTTT.

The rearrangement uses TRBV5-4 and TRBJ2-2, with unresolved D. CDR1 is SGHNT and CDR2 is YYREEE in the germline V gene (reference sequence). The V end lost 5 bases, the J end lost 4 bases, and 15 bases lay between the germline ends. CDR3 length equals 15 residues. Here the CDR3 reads CASRESGLSTGELFF. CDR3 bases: TGTGCCAGCAGGGAGTCCGGTTTATCCACCGGGGAGCTGTTTTTT.

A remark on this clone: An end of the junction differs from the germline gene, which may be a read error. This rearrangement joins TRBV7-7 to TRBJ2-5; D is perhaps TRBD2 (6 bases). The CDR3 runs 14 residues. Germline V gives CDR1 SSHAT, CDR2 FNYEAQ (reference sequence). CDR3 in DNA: TGTGCTAGCAGCTTTTCCGGGGGCCAAGAGACCCAGTACTTC. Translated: CASSFSGGQETQYF.

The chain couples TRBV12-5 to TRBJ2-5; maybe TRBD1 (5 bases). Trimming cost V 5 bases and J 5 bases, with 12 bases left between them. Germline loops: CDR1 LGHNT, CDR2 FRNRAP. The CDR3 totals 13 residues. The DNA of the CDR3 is TGTGCTAGTGGTACCCTGGGGCCGGAGACCCAGTACTTC. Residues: CASGTLGPETQYF.

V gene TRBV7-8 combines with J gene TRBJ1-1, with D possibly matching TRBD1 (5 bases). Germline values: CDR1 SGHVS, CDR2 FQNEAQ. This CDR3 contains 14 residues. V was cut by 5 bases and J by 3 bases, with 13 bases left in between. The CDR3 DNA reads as TGTGCCAGCAGCCAAACCGACAGTTACACTGAAGCTTTCTTT. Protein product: CASSQTDSYTEAFF.

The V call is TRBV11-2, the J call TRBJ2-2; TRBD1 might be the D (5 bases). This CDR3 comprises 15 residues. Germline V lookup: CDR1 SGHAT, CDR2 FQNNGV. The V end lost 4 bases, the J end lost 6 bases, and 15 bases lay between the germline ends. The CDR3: CASSSSGSWAGELFF. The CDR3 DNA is TGTGCCAGCAGCTCCTCAGGGTCGTGGGCCGGGGAGCTGTTTTTT.

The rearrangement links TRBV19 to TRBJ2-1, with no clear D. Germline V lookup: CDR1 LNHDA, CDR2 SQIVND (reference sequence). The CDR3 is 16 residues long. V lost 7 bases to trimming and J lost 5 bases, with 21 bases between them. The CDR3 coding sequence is TGTGCCAGTAAGGAGAAAGCTAGGCACCTAGACAATGAGCAGTTCTTC. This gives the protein CASKEKARHLDNEQFF.

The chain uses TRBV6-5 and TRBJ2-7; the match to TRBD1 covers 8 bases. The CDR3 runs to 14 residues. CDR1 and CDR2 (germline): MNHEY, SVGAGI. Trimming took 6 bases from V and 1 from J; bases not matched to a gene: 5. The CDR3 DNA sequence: TGTGCCAGCAGACCAGGACAGGGTTCCTACGAGCAGTACTTC. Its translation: CASRPGQGSYEQYF.

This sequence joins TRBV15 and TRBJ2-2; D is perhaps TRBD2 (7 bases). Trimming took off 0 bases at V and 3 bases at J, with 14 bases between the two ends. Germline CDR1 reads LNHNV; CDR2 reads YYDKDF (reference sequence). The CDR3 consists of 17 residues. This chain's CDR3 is CATSRDLRGGDTGELFF. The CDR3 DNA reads TGTGCCACCAGCAGAGATCTCAGGGGAGGGGACACCGGGGAGCTGTTTTTT.

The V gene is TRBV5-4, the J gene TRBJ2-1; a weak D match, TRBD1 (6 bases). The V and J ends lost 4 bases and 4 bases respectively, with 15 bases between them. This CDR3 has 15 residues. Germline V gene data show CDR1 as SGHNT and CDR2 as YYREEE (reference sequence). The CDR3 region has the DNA TGTGCCAGCAGCCAATCGACAGGAGTTTACAATGAGCAGTTCTTC. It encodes CASSQSTGVYNEQFF.

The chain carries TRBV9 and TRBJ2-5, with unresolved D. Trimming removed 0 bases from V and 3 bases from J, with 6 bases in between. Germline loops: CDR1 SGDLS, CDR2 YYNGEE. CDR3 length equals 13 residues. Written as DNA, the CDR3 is TGTGCCAGCAGCGTAGGGGCAGAAGAGACCCAGTACTTC. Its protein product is CASSVGAEETQYF.

For the CDR3, the DNA is TGTGCCGCAACAGGGGGTAACTACGAGCAGTACTTC. Protein: CAATGGNYEQYF. The chain uses TRBV30 and TRBJ2-7, with 8 bases aligning to TRBD1. Trimming at V came to 8 bases and at J to 3 bases, leaving 6 bases not matched to a gene. CDR1 GTSNPN and CDR2 SVGIG come from the germline V gene (reference sequence). The CDR3 is 12 residues long.